Following are 3 T cell receptor beta chains from one sample sequenced in a study of blood T cell repertoires in COVID-19. The assay was immunoSEQ multiplex PCR, and TCRdb's table has in-frame clones only and misses some. The data show approximately 210,000 clones, roughly 87% seen once. Source material: peripheral blood. The receptors were sampled from a man in his forties with active or convalescent COVID-19.

The genes are TRBV7-9 and TRBJ2-5; a weak D match, TRBD1 (5 bases). Germline CDR1 reads SEHNR; CDR2 reads FQNEAQ (reference sequence). The germline V and J ends were trimmed by 1 base and 1 base, with 10 bases remaining between them. This CDR3 has 15 amino acids. The CDR3 coding sequence is TGTGCCAGCAGCTTAGAACCAGGGTCCCAAGAGACCCAGTACTTC. It translates to CASSLEPGSQETQYF. Full variable domain (rest looked up from reference TRBV7-9 and TRBJ2-5): DTGVSQNPRHKITKRGQNVTFRCDPISEHNRLYWYRQTLGQGPEFLTYFQNEAQLEKSRLLSDRFSAERPKGSFSTLEIQRTEQGDSAMYLCASSLEPGSQETQYFGPGTRLLVL.

This clone was seen only once. This chain connects TRBV5-1 to TRBJ1-1; 7 nucleotides align to TRBD1. The length of the CDR3 is 17 residues. The trim removed 4 bases at V and 0 bases at J, leaving 12 bases unmatched. Looked up from germline, CDR1 is SGHRS and CDR2 is YFSETQ. As DNA, the CDR3 is TGCGCCAGCAGCCGGGACAGCCACCTTTTAATGAACACTGAAGCTTTCTTT. Its translation is CASSRDSHLLMNTEAFF.

The gene calls are TRBV5-6 and TRBJ1-1; D might be TRBD1 (6 bases). This CDR3 comprises 15 residues. V shed 4 bases and J shed 5 bases, with 18 bases lying between them. From germline, CDR1 is SGHDT and CDR2 YYEEEE. The CDR3 DNA is TGTGCCAGCAGCCCCTTACCAGGGGTGGGAACTGAAGCTTTCTTT. Amino acid sequence: CASSPLPGVGTEAFF.